This TCR beta chain emerged from a study of identical twins (TCRdb year 2016). With respect to the entire study: To test whether fetal clonotypes persist, this study deep-sequenced TCR alpha and beta repertoires from monozygotic twins, from unrelated adults of various ages, and from cord blood. To rule out contamination, the twin experiments were replicated at different times with different library preparation protocols. General conclusions and limits of the study: A weaker excess of twin sharing was found in beta out-of-frame sequences because the signal-to-noise ratio was lowered by fewer shared sequences. In monozygotic twins, recombination models systematically underestimated out-of-frame TCR alpha sharing, but the models matched the sharing seen between unrelated individuals. Zero-insertion analyses could be partly confounded by invariant T cells such as MAIT and iNKT, though diverse VJ usage argued against such confounding for most clonotypes. Abundant cord blood beta clonotypes carried fewer insertions; young adult naive repertoires showed a weaker similar trend, while memory repertoires showed none. Conclusions relied on cross-sectional statistical analysis, since the same donors could not be followed over many years. Compared with coincidental sharing between unrelated individuals, out-of-frame TCR alpha sequences shared between twins showed an excess of sequences with low generation probability.

In regard to this clonotype: The antigen it binds to is not known. One base away there is no much larger clone; base qualities are not given.

All donors were healthy Caucasians. The twin cohort comprised three pairs of female monozygotic twins, all aged about 18 to 29 years. RNA for TCR libraries was isolated from peripheral blood mononuclear cells. The library was obtained by 5' RACE. TCRdb shows the sequencer as Illumina HiSeq 2000. A universal primer binding site was introduced by template switching, and a unique molecular identifier was present in the final cDNA, enabling accurate counting of TCR cDNA molecules. Specific primers in the conserved constant-segment region were used to synthesize first-strand cDNA for TCR alpha and beta chains. To control for contamination, every cDNA library was double barcoded, receiving both a SMART-Mk sample barcode and Illumina barcodes. TruSeq adapter sequences along with Illumina sample barcodes were introduced in two successive PCR steps. The TCR alpha and beta cDNA libraries were sequenced on the Illumina HiSeq platform using custom primers. The study's processing was this. MiGEC processed the raw reads to extract unique molecular identifiers, while MiXCR was used to determine the CDR3 positions. Recombination models were inferred per individual with the repgenHMM and IGoR tools using an EM algorithm. The analysis of shared clonotypes was done with the tcR package in R, with sharing normalized by the product of cloneset sizes. Out-of-frame nonproductive sequences were analyzed to study raw recombination free of thymic and clonal selection effects. Starting from the raw public reads, TCRdb applied fastp trimming at Q25, assembled clones with MiXCR and retained in-frame beta chains. Records with the same CDR3 protein are collapsed into one entry carrying the most frequent genes and DNA. For this entry, the V and J calls and clone size follow TCRdb and not the study's own pipeline. This sample holds some 690,000 distinct CDR3 sequences; 21% were observed only once. The biggest ten clones account for about 4.5% of the sample.

The V end loses 4 bases and the J end loses 1 base, and a stretch of 7 bases separates them. The CDR3 goes from the cysteine to the phenylalanine over 13 residues. Only the CDR3 DNA stays, 39 bases, in frame from base 1. In addition, the sample was reused for a study of T cells expressing NK-cell markers. The second source states: In sorted CD3+CD56+NKG2C+, CD3+CD56+NKG2C- and CD3+CD56-NKG2C+ T-cell subsets from about eight donors, TCR beta-chain repertoires were profiled. Among the eight sequenced donors, only one was HCMV-seronegative, while the other seven were HCMV-seropositive. To restrict sorting to alphabetaTCR-expressing T cells, an anti-gammadeltaTCR antibody was added in several experiments. In over five donors, the dominant CD3+CD56+NKG2C+ clonotypes were among the top 10 CD8+ clonotypes and accounted for roughly 1.0-7.5% of CD8+ T cells. Those dominant clonotypes were again the most abundant among CD3+CD56-NKG2C+ cells in a handful of donors, at about 25-65%. Whether the expanded NKG2C-expressing T cell clones were specific for HCMV antigens was left unclear. The study sequenced eight donors, all healthy volunteers chosen at random: three men and five women. HCMV serostatus was determined by detecting HCMV-specific IgG in serum with a commercial ELISA kit. For six donors, bulk peripheral blood T-cell repertoires were additionally sequenced from unsorted PBMC. MIGEC handled demultiplexing of the reads and grouping by UMI, while MiTCR was used to assemble and quantify clonotypes. Only TCR cDNA sequences supported by at least two reads were kept to exclude erroneous sequences. The tcR package was used for downstream repertoire analysis, with clonotypes matched between fractions based on CDR3 nucleotide sequence plus V segment. VDJmatch was used to annotate antigen specificity against VDJdb, with one amino acid substitution in CDR3 allowed.

The chain is encoded by TRBV12-3 or TRBV12-4 joined to TRBJ1-1, with the D gene too uncertain to name. This clonotype was sampled from a woman aged 18-35 years in good health. Sequencing was performed on PBMCs. The bases are TGTGCCAGCAGTTCCGAGACGAACACTGAAGCTTTCTTT. This encodes CASSSETNTEAFF.